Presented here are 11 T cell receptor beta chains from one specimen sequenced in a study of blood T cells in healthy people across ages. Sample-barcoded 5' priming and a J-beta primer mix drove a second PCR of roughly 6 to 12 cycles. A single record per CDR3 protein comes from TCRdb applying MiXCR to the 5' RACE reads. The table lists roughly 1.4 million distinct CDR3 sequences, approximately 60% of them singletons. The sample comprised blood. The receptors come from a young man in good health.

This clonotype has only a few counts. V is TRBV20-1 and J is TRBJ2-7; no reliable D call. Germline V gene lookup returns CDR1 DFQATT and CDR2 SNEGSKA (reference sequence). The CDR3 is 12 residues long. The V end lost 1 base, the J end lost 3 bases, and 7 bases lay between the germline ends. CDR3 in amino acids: CSARGANYEQYF. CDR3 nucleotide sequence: TGCAGTGCTAGAGGGGCAAACTACGAGCAGTACTTC.

CDR3: CASRSGTSGSASTDTQYF. CDR3 nucleotides: TGTGCCAGCAGGTCCGGGACTAGCGGGAGCGCTAGCACAGATACGCAGTATTTT. The V and J genes are TRBV2 and TRBJ2-3; 14 bases align to TRBD2. V dropped 6 bases and J dropped 0; count of bases not matched to a gene: 8. The CDR3 covers 18 residues. Germline loops: CDR1 SNHLY, CDR2 FYNNEI. The full variable domain, rest sourced from reference TRBV2 and TRBJ2-3, is EPEVTQTPSHQVTQMGQEVILRCVPISNHLYFYWYRQILGQKVEFLVSFYNNEISEKSEIFDDQFSVERPDGSNFTLKIRSTKLEDSAMYFCASRSGTSGSASTDTQYFGPGTRLTVL.

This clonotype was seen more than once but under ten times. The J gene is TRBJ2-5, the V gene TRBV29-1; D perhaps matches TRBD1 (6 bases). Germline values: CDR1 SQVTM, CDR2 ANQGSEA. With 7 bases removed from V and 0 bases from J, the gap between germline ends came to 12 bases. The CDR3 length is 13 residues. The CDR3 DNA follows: TGCAGCGGCAGAAACAGGGACCAAGAGACCCAGTACTTC. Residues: CSGRNRDQETQYF.

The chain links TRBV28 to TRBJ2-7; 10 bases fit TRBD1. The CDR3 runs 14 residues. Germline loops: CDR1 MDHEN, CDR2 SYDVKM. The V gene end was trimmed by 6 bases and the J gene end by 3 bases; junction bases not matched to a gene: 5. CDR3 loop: CASRTDRGYYEQYF. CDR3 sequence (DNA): TGTGCCAGCAGGACGGACAGGGGGTACTACGAGCAGTACTTC.

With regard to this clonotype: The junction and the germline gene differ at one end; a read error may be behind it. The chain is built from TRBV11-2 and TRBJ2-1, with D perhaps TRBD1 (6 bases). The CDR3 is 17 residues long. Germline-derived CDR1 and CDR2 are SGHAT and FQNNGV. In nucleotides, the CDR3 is TGTGCCAGCAGCTTAAGACCCGGCCGGGACAAGTTCAATGCGCAGTTCTTC. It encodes CASSLRPGRDKFNAQFF.

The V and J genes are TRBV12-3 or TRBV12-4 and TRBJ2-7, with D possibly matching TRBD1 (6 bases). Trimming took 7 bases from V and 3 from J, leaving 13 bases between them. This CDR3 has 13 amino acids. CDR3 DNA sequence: TGTGCCAGCACCGACGCAGGGGTCTACGAGCAGTACTTC. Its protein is CASTDAGVYEQYF.

CDR3: CASSLAGRNEKLFF. The CDR3 DNA follows: TGTGCCAGCAGTTTGGCTGGACGTAATGAAAAACTGTTTTTT. The chain combines TRBV27 with TRBJ1-4; D gene unclear. The length of the CDR3 is 14 residues. The V end lost 3 bases, the J end lost 4 bases, and 9 bases lay between the germline ends. Germline V lookup: CDR1 MNHEY, CDR2 SMNVEV (reference sequence).

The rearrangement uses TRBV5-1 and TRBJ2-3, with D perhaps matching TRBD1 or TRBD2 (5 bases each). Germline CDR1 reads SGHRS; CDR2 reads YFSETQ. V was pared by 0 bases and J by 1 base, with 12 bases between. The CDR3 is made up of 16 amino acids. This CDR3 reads CASSLGRARGTDTQYF. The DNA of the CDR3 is TGCGCCAGCAGCTTGGGCAGGGCGAGGGGCACAGATACGCAGTATTTT.

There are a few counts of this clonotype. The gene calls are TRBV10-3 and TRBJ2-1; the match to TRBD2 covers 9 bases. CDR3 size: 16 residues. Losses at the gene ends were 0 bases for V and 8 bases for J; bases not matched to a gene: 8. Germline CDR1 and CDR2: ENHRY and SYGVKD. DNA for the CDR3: TGTGCCATCAGTGAGTCCGTGCGGGGGGGCGTGGATGAGCAGTTCTTC. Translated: CAISESVRGGVDEQFF.

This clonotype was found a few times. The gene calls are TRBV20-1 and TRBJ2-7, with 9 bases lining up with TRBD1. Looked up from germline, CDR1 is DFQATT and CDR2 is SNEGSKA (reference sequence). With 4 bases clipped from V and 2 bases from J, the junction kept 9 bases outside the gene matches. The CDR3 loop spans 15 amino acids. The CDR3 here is CSAISVRDRAYEQYF. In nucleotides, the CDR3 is TGCAGTGCTATTTCTGTCCGGGACAGGGCCTACGAGCAGTACTTC.

This CDR3 is CSVGLKLTSGVLYEQYF. The CDR3 coding sequence is TGCAGCGTTGGGCTCAAATTGACTAGCGGGGTCCTATACGAGCAGTACTTC. The chain has TRBV29-1 and TRBJ2-7, with 11 bases identical to TRBD2. Germline V gene lookup returns CDR1 SQVTM and CDR2 ANQGSEA. The CDR3 spans 17 residues. Trimming removed 4 bases from V and 4 bases from J; junction bases left unmatched: 15.